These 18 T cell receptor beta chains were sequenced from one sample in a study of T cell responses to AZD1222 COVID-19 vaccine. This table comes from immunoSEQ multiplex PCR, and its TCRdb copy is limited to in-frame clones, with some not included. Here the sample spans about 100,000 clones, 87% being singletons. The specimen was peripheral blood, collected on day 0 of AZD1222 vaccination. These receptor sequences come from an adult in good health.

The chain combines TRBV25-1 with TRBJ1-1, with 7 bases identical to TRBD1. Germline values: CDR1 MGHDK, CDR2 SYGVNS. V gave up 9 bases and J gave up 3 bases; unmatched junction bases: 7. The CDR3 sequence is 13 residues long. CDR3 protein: CASTPGQHTEAFF. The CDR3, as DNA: TGTGCCAGTACACCGGGACAGCACACTGAAGCTTTCTTT.

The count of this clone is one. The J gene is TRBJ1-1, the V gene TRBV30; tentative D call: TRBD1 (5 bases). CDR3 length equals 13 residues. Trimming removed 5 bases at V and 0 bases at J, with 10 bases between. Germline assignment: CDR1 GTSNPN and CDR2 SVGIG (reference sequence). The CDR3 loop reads CAWRQQVNTEAFF. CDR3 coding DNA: TGTGCCTGGCGACAACAGGTGAACACTGAAGCTTTCTTT. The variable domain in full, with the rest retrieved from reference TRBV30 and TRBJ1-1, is SQTIHQWPATLVQPVGSPLSLECTVEGTSNPNLYWYRQAAGRGLQLLFYSVGIGQISSEVPQNLSASRPQDRQFILSSKKLLLSDSGFYLCAWRQQVNTEAFFGQGTRLTVV.

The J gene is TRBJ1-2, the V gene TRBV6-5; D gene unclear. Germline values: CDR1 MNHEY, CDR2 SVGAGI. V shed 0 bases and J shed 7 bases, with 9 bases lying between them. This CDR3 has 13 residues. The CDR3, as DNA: TGTGCCAGCAGTTACTCTCCTTGGGGTGGCTACACCTTC. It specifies CASSYSPWGGYTF.

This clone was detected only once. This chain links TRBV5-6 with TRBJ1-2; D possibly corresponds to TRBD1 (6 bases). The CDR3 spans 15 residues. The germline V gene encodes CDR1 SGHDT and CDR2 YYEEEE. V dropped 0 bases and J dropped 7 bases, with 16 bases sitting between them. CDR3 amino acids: CASSLELGGTSGYTF. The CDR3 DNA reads TGTGCCAGCAGCTTGGAGCTCGGCGGGACAAGTGGCTACACCTTC.

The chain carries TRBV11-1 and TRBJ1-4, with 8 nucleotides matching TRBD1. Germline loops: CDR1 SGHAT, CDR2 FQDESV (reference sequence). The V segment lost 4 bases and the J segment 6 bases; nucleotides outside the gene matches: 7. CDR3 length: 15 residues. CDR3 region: CASSSRGQAHEKLFF. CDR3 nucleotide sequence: TGTGCCAGCAGCTCGAGGGGACAGGCCCATGAAAAACTGTTTTTT.

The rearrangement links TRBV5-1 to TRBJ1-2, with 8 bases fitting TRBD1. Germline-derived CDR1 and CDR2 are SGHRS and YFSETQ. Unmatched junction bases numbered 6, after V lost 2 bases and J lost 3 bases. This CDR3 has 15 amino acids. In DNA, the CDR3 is TGCGCCAGCAGCTTCGGGGACAGGTCTTACTATGGCTACACCTTC. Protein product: CASSFGDRSYYGYTF.

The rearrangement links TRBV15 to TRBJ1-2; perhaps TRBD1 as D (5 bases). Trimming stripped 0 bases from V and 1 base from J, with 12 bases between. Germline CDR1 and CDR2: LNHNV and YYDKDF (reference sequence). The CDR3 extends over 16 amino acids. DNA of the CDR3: TGTGCCACCAGCAGAGATTTAGGGGCTGATAACTATGGCTACACCTTC. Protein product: CATSRDLGADNYGYTF.

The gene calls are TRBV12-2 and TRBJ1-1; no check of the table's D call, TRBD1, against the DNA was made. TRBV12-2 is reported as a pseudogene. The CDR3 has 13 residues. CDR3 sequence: CASPSSSGRRAFF. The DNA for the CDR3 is TGTGCAAGTCCCTCAAGCTCAGGGCGGCGAGCTTTCTTT.

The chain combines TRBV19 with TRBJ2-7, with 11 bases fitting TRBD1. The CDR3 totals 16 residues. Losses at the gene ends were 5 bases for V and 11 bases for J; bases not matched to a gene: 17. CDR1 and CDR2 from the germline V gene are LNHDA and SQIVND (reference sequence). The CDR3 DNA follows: TGTGCCAGTAGTTTCCGAAGCCGGGACAGGGGGGATTCGGAGTACTTC. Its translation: CASSFRSRDRGDSEYF.

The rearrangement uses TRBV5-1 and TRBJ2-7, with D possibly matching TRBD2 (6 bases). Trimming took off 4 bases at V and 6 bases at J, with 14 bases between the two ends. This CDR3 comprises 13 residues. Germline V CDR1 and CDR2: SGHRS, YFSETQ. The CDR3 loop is CASSPGLFSEQYF. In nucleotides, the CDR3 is TGCGCCAGCAGCCCAGGACTATTCTCCGAGCAGTACTTC.

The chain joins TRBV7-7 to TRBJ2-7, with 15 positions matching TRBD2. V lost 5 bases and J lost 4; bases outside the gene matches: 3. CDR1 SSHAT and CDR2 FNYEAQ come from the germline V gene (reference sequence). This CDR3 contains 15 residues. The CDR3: CASSPGTSGRYEQYF. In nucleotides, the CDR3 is TGTGCCAGCAGCCCCGGGACTAGCGGGAGGTACGAGCAGTACTTC.

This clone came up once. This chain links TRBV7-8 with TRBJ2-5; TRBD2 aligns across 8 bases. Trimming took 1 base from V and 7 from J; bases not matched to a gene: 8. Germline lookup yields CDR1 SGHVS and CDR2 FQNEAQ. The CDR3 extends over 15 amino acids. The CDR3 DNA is TGTGCCAGCAGCTTAGGGGGACTAGGAAGTTTGACCCAGTACTTC. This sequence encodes CASSLGGLGSLTQYF.

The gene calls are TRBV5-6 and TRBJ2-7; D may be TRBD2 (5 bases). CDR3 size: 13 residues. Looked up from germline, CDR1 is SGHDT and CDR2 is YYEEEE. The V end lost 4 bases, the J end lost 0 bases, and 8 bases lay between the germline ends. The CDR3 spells CASSPGGSYEQYF. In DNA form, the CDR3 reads TGTGCCAGCAGCCCAGGAGGCTCCTACGAGCAGTACTTC. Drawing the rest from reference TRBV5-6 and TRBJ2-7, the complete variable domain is DAGVTQSPTHLIKTRGQQVTLRCSPKSGHDTVSWYQQALGQGPQFIFQYYEEEERQRGNFPDRFSGHQFPNYSSELNVNALLLGDSALYLCASSPGGSYEQYFGPGTRLTVT.

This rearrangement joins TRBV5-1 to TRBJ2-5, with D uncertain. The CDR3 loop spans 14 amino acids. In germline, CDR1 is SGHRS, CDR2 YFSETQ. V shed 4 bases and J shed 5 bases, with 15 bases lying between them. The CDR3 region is CASSNGPSVETQYF. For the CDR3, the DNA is TGCGCCAGCAGCAACGGGCCCTCCGTGGAGACCCAGTACTTC. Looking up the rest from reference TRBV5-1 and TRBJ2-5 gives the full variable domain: KAGVTQTPRYLIKTRGQQVTLSCSPISGHRSVSWYQQTPGQGLQFLFEYFSETQRNKGNFPGRFSGRQFSNSRSEMNVSTLELGDSALYLCASSNGPSVETQYFGPGTRLLVL.

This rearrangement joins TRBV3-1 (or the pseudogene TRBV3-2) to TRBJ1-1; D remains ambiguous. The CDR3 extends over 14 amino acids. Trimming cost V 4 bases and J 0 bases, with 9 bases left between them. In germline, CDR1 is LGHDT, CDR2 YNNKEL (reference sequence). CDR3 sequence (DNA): TGTGCCAGCAGCCGATGGGAACTGAACACTGAAGCTTTCTTT. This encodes CASSRWELNTEAFF.

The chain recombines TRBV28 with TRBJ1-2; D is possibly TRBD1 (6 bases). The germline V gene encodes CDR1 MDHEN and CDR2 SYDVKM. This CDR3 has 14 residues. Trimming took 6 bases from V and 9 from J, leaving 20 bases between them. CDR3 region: CASSLQGRTGRYTF. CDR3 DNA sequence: TGTGCCAGCAGCCTCCAGGGGCGCACGGGCCGCTACACCTTC.

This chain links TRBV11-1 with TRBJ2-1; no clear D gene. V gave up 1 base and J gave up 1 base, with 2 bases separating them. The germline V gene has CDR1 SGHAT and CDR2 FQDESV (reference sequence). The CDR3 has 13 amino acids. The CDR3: CASSLVSYNEQFF. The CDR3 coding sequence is TGTGCCAGCAGCTTAGTATCCTACAATGAGCAGTTCTTC. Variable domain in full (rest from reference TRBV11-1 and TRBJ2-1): EAEVAQSPRYKITEKSQAVAFWCDPISGHATLYWYRQILGQGPELLVQFQDESVVDDSQLPKDRFSAERLKGVDSTLKIQPAELGDSAMYLCASSLVSYNEQFFGPGTRLTVL.

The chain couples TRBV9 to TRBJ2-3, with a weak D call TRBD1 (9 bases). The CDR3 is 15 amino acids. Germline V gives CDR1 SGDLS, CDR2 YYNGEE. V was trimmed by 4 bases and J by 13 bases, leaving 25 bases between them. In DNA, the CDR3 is TGTGCCAGCAGCCCGGGAGGGGGACAGGGTGTATGGAAGTATTTT. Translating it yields CASSPGGGQGVWKYF. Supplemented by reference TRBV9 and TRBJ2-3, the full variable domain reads DSGVTQTPKHLITATGQRVTLRCSPRSGDLSVYWYQQSLDQGLQFLIQYYNGEERAKGNILERFSAQQFPDLHSELNLSSLELGDSALYFCASSPGGGQGVWKYFGPGTRLTVL.